This T cell receptor (beta chain) was sequenced for a study of blood T cell repertoires in COVID-19. The wider study: Sites in the United States, Italy and Spain provided acute and convalescent COVID-19 samples. From T cells, B-cell-depleted T cells, or PBMCs came the material, which was cDNA or gDNA.

Followed longitudinally, the Seattle patients had been enrolled during active infection. In the authors' methods: By means of reference gene primer amplification, nucleated cell counts were estimated. Sequenced by immunoSEQ multiplex PCR; TCRdb stores in-frame clones only, minus some. That table is the source of V, J and clone size, and D and trimming were worked out from the DNA. Of about 150,000 clones in the sample, about four fifths were seen once. This clone appeared once. The CDR3 length is 15 residues. Germline trimming cut 6 bases from V and 2 bases from J; bases unmatched to any gene: 9. Germline CDR1 is MDHEN and CDR2 is SYDVKM.

Specimen: peripheral blood. The chain has TRBV28 and TRBJ2-7, with 8 bases matching TRBD1. This clonotype was sampled from an elderly woman with COVID-19, enrolled during active disease. The CDR3 DNA is TGTGCCAGCAGCCCATCCGGGACAGGAGCCTACGAGCAGTACTTC. It translates to CASSPSGTGAYEQYF.